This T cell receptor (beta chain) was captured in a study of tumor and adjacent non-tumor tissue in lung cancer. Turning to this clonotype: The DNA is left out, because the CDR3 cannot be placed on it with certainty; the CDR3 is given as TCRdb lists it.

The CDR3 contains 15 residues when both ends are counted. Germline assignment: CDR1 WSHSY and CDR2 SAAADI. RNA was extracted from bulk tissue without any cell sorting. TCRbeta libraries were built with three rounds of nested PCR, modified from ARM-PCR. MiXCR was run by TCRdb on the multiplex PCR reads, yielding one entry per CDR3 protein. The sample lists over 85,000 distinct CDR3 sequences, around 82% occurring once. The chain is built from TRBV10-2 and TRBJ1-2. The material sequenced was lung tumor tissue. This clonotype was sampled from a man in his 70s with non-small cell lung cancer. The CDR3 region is CATSESRDQSYGCTF.